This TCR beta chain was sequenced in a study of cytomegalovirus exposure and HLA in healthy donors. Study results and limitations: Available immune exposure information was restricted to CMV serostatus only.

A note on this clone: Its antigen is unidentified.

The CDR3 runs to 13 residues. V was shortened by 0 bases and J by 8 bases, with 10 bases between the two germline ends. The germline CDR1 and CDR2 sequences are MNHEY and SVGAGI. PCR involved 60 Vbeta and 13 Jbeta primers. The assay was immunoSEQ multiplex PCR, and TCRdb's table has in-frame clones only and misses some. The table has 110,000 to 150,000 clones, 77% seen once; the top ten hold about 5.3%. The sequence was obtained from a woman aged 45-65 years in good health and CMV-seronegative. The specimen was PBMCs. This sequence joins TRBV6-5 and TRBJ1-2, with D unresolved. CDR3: CASSYSADTGYTF. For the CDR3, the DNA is TGTGCCAGCAGTTACTCGGCTGACACGGGCTACACCTTC.